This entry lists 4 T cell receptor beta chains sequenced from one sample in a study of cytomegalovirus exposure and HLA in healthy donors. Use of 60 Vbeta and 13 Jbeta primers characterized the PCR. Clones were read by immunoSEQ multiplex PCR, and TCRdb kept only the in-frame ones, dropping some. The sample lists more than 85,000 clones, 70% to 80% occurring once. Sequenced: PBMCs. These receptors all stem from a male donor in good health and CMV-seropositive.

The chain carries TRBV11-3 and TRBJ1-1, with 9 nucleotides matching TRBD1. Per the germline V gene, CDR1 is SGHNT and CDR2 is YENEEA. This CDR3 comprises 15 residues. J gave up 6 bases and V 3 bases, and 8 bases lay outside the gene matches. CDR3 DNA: TGTGCCAGCAGCTTGGGTACAGGGGGCAGGGCTGAAGCTTTCTTT. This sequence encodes CASSLGTGGRAEAFF.

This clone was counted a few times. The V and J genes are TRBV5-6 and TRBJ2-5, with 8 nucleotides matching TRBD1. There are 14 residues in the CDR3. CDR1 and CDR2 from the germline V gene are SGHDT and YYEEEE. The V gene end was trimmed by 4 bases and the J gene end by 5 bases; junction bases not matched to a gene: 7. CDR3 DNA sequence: TGTGCCAGCAGCATTCAGGGGGCGAGGGAGACCCAGTACTTC. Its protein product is CASSIQGARETQYF.

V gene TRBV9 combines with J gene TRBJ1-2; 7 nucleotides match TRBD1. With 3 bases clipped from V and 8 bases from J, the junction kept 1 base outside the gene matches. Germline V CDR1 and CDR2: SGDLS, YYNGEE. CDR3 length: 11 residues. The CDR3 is CASSEGAGYTF. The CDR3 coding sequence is TGTGCCAGCAGCGAGGGGGCCGGCTACACCTTC.

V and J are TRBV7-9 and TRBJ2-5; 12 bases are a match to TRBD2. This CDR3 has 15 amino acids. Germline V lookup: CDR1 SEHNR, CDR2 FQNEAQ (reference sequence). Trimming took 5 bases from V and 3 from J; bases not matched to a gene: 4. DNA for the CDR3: TGTGCCAGCAGCCGCAGGACTAGCGGGGAAGAGACCCAGTACTTC. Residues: CASSRRTSGEETQYF.